The 18 T cell receptor beta chains listed next were all sequenced from one sample in a study of control samples from healthy donors and cancer patients. TCRdb's table, derived via immunoSEQ multiplex PCR, lists solely in-frame clones and lacks some. This sample has tens of thousands of clones, with 91% found just once. Sequenced input: blood. These receptor sequences come from a young man in good health.

The rearrangement uses TRBV6-6 and TRBJ1-2; D gene unclear. Germline CDR1 is MNHNY and CDR2 is SVGAGI (reference sequence). This CDR3 spans 16 amino acids. V was trimmed by 6 bases and J by 6 bases, leaving 23 bases between them. CDR3 residues: CASRSAAAEGNDGYTF. The DNA for the CDR3 is TGTGCCAGCAGGAGTGCCGCGGCGGAGGGAAACGATGGCTACACCTTC.

The chain employs TRBV19 and TRBJ1-2, with D perhaps matching TRBD1 (5 bases). Trimming took off 1 base at V and 8 bases at J, with 8 bases between the two ends. In germline, CDR1 is LNHDA, CDR2 SQIVND (reference sequence). The CDR3 consists of 12 residues. CDR3 DNA: TGTGCCAGTAGTATAGCATCAGGGGGCTACACCTTC. Translated, it gives CASSIASGGYTF.

The chain links TRBV5-1 to TRBJ1-2, with TRBD1 identical over 7 bases. The ends lost 8 bases at V and 3 bases at J; junction bases unmatched: 13. Per the germline V gene, CDR1 is SGHRS and CDR2 is YFSETQ. This CDR3 is built from 15 residues. As DNA, the CDR3 is TGCGCCAGTACGCCTGACAGGGCAGGGGACTATGGCTACACCTTC. Translation gives CASTPDRAGDYGYTF.

The J gene is TRBJ2-5, the V gene TRBV7-8; D not certain. CDR3 length equals 11 residues. Trimming removed 4 bases at V and 5 bases at J, with 5 bases between. Germline values: CDR1 SGHVS, CDR2 FQNEAQ. CDR3 residues: CASSSTETQYF. CDR3 DNA: TGTGCCAGCAGCTCTACCGAGACCCAGTACTTC.

This chain links TRBV24-1 with TRBJ1-2; 8 bases line up with TRBD1. The CDR3 consists of 14 residues. V was pared by 4 bases and J by 3 bases, with 3 bases of the junction left unmatched. CDR1 is KGHDR and CDR2 is SFDVKD in the germline V gene. CDR3 residues: CATSDPQGDYGYTF. The CDR3 coding sequence is TGTGCCACCAGTGACCCACAGGGGGACTATGGCTACACCTTC.

The J gene is TRBJ2-7, the V gene TRBV6-5; D assignment may be TRBD1 or TRBD2 (5 bases each). Germline CDR1 reads MNHEY; CDR2 reads SVGAGI. Trimming removed 7 bases at V and 6 bases at J, with 10 bases between. This CDR3 comprises 11 residues. This CDR3 is CASTHGGEQYF. The CDR3 bases are TGTGCCAGCACCCATGGGGGCGAGCAGTACTTC.

The genes are TRBV5-4 and TRBJ2-3; a possible D gene is TRBD2 (6 bases). Deletions cut 7 bases from V and 4 bases from J, with 19 bases between. The CDR3 runs 15 residues. Germline V gene sequence: CDR1 SGHNT, CDR2 YYREEE (reference sequence). The chain's CDR3 is CASRAGTGSADTQYF. CDR3 in DNA: TGTGCCAGCCGTGCGGGGACTGGGAGCGCAGATACGCAGTATTTT.

V gene TRBV19 combines with J gene TRBJ2-7; 15 bases are a match to TRBD2. The V gene's germline CDR1 is LNHDA and CDR2 SQIVND (reference sequence). The V and J ends lost 1 base and 8 bases, in that order; junction bases with no gene match: 6. The length of the CDR3 is 16 residues. For the CDR3, the DNA is TGTGCCAGTAGTATAGCAGGGACTAGCGGGAGGTTGCAGCAGTACTTC. It translates to CASSIAGTSGRLQQYF. The full variable domain, rest sourced from reference TRBV19 and TRBJ2-7, is DGGITQSPKYLFRKEGQNVTLSCEQNLNHDAMYWYRQDPGQGLRLIYYSQIVNDFQKGDIAEGYSVSREKKESFPLTVTSAQKNPTAFYLCASSIAGTSGRLQQYFGPGTRLTVT.

This clone showed up just once. This chain links TRBV7-2 with TRBJ2-5; D is unresolved. The CDR3 consists of 16 residues. Germline lookup yields CDR1 SGHTA and CDR2 FQGNSA. Trimming cost V 2 bases and J 5 bases, with 18 bases left between them. The CDR3 loop reads CASSLSPRPAGETQYF. In nucleotides, the CDR3 is TGTGCCAGCAGCTTAAGTCCCCGTCCGGCTGGGGAGACCCAGTACTTC.

The rearrangement uses TRBV14 and TRBJ1-1; D perhaps matches TRBD1 (6 bases). Germline V lookup: CDR1 SGHDN, CDR2 FVKESK. Trimming shortened V by 0 bases and J by 5 bases, and 13 bases separated the two germline ends. The CDR3 loop spans 15 amino acids. The chain's CDR3 is CASSQEGAGHTEAFF. CDR3 sequence (DNA): TGTGCCAGCAGCCAAGAGGGGGCCGGTCATACTGAAGCTTTCTTT.

This sequence joins TRBV27 and TRBJ2-7; the D is unclear. Germline CDR1 MNHEY, CDR2 SMNVEV (reference sequence). V shed 4 bases and J shed 3 bases, with 10 bases lying between them. The CDR3 has 13 residues. DNA for the CDR3: TGTGCCAGCAGTTCCTCGCCTGACTACGAGCAGTACTTC. Translated, it gives CASSSSPDYEQYF.

The chain recombines TRBV2 with TRBJ2-6; D might be TRBD1 (5 bases). CDR3 length: 16 residues. CDR1 is SNHLY and CDR2 is FYNNEI in the germline V gene. Deletions cut 3 bases from V and 4 bases from J, with 13 bases between. CDR3 nucleotide sequence: TGTGCCAGCAGTGATGTTTGGGGCGGCGGGGCCAACGTCCTGACTTTC. This sequence encodes CASSDVWGGGANVLTF.

The chain combines TRBV7-3 with TRBJ2-2, with D unresolved. Trimming left V 1 base short and J 1 base short, with 10 bases between. The CDR3 loop spans 16 amino acids. Germline CDR1 is SGHTA and CDR2 is FQGTGA. CDR3 loop: CASSLIRVQNTGELFF. CDR3 nucleotides: TGTGCCAGCAGCTTAATTAGGGTCCAGAACACCGGGGAGCTGTTTTTT.

The genes are TRBV2 and TRBJ2-3, with 14 positions matching TRBD2. The CDR3 sequence is 16 residues long. From germline, CDR1 is SNHLY and CDR2 FYNNEI. V was clipped by 5 bases and J by 4 bases; unmatched bases: 5. CDR3 coding DNA: TGTGCCAGCAGTTCCGGGACTAGCGGGAGCTCAGATACGCAGTATTTT. Residues: CASSSGTSGSSDTQYF. The variable domain in full, completed from reference TRBV2 and TRBJ2-3, reads EPEVTQTPSHQVTQMGQEVILRCVPISNHLYFYWYRQILGQKVEFLVSFYNNEISEKSEIFDDQFSVERPDGSNFTLKIRSTKLEDSAMYFCASSSGTSGSSDTQYFGPGTRLTVL.

The genes are TRBV6-2 or TRBV6-3 and TRBJ2-1; 10 positions agree with TRBD2. Germline V CDR1 and CDR2: MNHEY, SVGEGT. The CDR3 covers 17 residues. The trim removed 4 bases at V and 0 bases at J, leaving 6 bases unmatched. In DNA, the CDR3 is TGTGCCAGCAGTTCCCTAGCGGGGGCTATCTCCTACAATGAGCAGTTCTTC. Translating gives CASSSLAGAISYNEQFF.

The table lists this clone with a few counts. V usage is TRBV6-5 and J usage is TRBJ1-1; TRBD1 might be the D (6 bases). CDR1 and CDR2 (germline): MNHEY, SVGAGI. There are 12 residues in the CDR3. The V and J ends lost 6 bases and 1 base respectively, with 6 bases between them. The CDR3 here is CASRTGNTEAFF. CDR3 coding DNA: TGTGCCAGCAGGACAGGGAACACTGAAGCTTTCTTT.

The chain combines TRBV12-3 or TRBV12-4 with TRBJ2-2; D is uncertain. The CDR3 covers 12 residues. The V end was cut by 10 bases, the J end by 4 bases, with 10 bases between. The CDR3 region has the DNA TGTGCCATCCCGTACGTCACCGGGGAGCTGTTTTTT. Protein product: CAIPYVTGELFF.

The chain recombines TRBV3-1 (or the pseudogene TRBV3-2) with TRBJ1-2; a weak D match, TRBD1 (5 bases). Trimming left V 8 bases short and J 1 base short, with 8 bases between. The CDR3 covers 12 residues. Germline CDR1 LGHDT, CDR2 YNNKEL (reference sequence). CDR3: CASGGRNYGYTF. CDR3 bases: TGTGCCAGCGGGGGACGTAACTATGGCTACACCTTC.